This T cell receptor (beta chain) was sequenced in a study of T cell responses to AZD1222 COVID-19 vaccine. Only in-frame clones appear in the TCRdb table, and some are missing; sequencing was by immunoSEQ multiplex PCR. This table holds about 140,000 clones, 70% to 90% found once. The germline V gene encodes CDR1 SGHKS and CDR2 YYEKEE (reference sequence). The germline V and J ends were trimmed by 0 bases and 5 bases, with 12 bases remaining between them. The CDR3 spans 15 residues. The chain joins TRBV5-5 to TRBJ1-5, with D hard to call. The clonotype was recovered from an adult in good health. Sequences were derived from peripheral blood, sampled on day 0 of AZD1222 vaccination. The CDR3 nucleotides read TGTGCCAGCAGCTTGGAATGGGATAACTATCAGCCCCAGCATTTT. Its protein product is CASSLEWDNYQPQHF. The variable domain in full, with the rest retrieved from reference TRBV5-5 and TRBJ1-5, is DAGVTQSPTHLIKTRGQQVTLRCSPISGHKSVSWYQQVLGQGPQFIFQYYEKEERGRGNFPDRFSARQFPNYSSELNVNALLLGDSALYLCASSLEWDNYQPQHFGDGTRLSIL.